This T cell receptor beta chain derives from a study of PD-L1 blockade in urothelial cancer. Clones were sequenced by immunoSEQ multiplex PCR, and TCRdb holds only the in-frame ones, with some missing. The table includes more than 70,000 clones, roughly nine tenths detected once. The CDR3 sequence is 16 residues long. Deletions cut 5 bases from V and 4 bases from J, with 20 bases between. CDR1 and CDR2 (germline): LNHDA, SQIVND (reference sequence). This material consisted of PBMCs, taken around atezolizumab (anti-PD-L1) treatment. The J gene is TRBJ1-1, the V gene TRBV19; D is unresolved. The receptor was derived from a man aged 55 to 70 with urothelial cancer. As DNA, the CDR3 is TGTGCCAGTAGTTCTCGGGCCTGGCGGGCTACCACTGAAGCTTTCTTT. This encodes CASSSRAWRATTEAFF. The full variable domain, its missing parts supplied by reference TRBV19 and TRBJ1-1, is DGGITQSPKYLFRKEGQNVTLSCEQNLNHDAMYWYRQDPGQGLRLIYYSQIVNDFQKGDIAEGYSVSREKKESFPLTVTSAQKNPTAFYLCASSSRAWRATTEAFFGQGTRLTVV.